This T cell receptor (beta chain) was sequenced for a study of siplizumab effects on memory and regulatory T cells. This clone was seen once. Clones were read by immunoSEQ multiplex PCR, and TCRdb kept only the in-frame ones, dropping some. The repertoire holds roughly 82,000 clones, with roughly 89% as singletons. CDR3 size: 16 residues. The ends lost 5 bases at V and 6 bases at J; junction bases unmatched: 6. Germline V gene lookup returns CDR1 LGHNT and CDR2 FRNRAP. J is TRBJ2-2 and V is TRBV12-5; the match to TRBD2 covers 13 bases. The clonotype comes from a human donor in good health. The sample consisted of Tregs sorted from blood. The CDR3 here is CASGPRLAGGAGELFF. CDR3 nucleotides: TGTGCTAGTGGTCCAAGACTAGCGGGGGGCGCCGGGGAGCTGTTTTTT.